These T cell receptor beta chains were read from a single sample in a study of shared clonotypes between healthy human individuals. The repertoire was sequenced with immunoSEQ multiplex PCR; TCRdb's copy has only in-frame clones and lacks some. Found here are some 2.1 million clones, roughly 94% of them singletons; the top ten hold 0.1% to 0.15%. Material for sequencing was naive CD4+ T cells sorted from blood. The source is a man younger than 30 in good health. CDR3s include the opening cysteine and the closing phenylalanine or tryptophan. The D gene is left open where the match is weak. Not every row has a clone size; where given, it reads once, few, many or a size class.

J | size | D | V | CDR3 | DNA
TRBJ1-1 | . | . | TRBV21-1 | CASSSGRELHEAFF | TGTGCCAGCAGCTCTGGCAGGGAACTGCATGAAGCTTTCTTT
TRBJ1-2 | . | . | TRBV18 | CASSPGGGYTF | TGTGCCAGCTCACCAGGAGGGGGCTACACCTTC
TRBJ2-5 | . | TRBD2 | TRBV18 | CASSPPKAGGGTQYF | TGTGCCAGCTCACCACCGAAGGCAGGCGGGGGGACCCAGTACTTC
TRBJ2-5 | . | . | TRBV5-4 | CASSLGQEFQETQYF | TGTGCCAGCAGCTTGGGACAGGAGTTCCAAGAGACCCAGTACTTC
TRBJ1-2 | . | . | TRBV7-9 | CASSLGTTYGYTF | TGTGCCAGCAGCTTGGGGACGACTTATGGCTACACCTTC
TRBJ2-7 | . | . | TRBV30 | CAWTKGSYEQYF | TGTGCCTGGACAAAGGGGAGCTACGAGCAGTACTTC
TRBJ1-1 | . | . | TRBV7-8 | CASSLEAIGLTGEAFF | TGTGCCAGCAGCTTAGAGGCAATAGGGCTAACCGGTGAAGCTTTCTTT
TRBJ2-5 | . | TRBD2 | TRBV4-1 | CASSQVGLAGETQYF | TGCGCCAGCAGCCAGGTCGGACTAGCTGGGGAGACCCAGTACTTC
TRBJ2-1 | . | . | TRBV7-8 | CASSSPGRAYNEQFF | TGTGCCAGCAGCTCCCCGGGACGAGCGTACAATGAGCAGTTCTTC
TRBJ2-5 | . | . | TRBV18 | CASSPRTSARETQYF | TGTGCCAGCTCACCAAGGACTTCCGCACGGGAGACCCAGTACTTC
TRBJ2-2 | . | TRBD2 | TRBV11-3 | CASSPGLAGTGELFF | TGTGCCAGCAGCCCCGGACTAGCGGGCACCGGGGAGCTGTTTTTT
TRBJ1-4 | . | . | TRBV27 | CASSPGYLREKLFF | TGTGCCAGCAGCCCAGGGTACCTCAGAGAAAAACTGTTTTTT
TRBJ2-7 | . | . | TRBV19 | CASSREQGPPYEQYF | TGTGCCAGTAGTAGGGAACAGGGTCCCCCCTACGAGCAGTACTTC
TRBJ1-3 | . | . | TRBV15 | CATRSVSGNTIYF | TGTGCCACCAGGAGCGTCTCTGGAAACACCATATATTTT
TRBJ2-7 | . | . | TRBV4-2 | CASSQDVGVNSYEQYF | TGTGCCAGCAGCCAAGATGTCGGGGTTAACTCCTACGAGCAGTACTTC
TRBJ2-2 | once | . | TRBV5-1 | CASSLQGADTGELFF | TGCGCCAGCAGCCTTCAGGGAGCGGACACCGGGGAGCTGTTTTTT
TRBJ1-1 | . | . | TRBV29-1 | CSVGNFGLMGGMNTEAFF | TGCAGCGTTGGTAATTTCGGACTAATGGGGGGTATGAACACTGAAGCTTTCTTT
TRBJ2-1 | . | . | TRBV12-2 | CASRPSQGGGLADNEQFF | TGTGCAAGTCGCCCCTCTCAGGGGGGAGGACTAGCGGACAATGAGCAGTTCTTC
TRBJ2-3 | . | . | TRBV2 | CASSAIRTDTQYF | TGTGCCAGCAGCGCTATTAGGACAGATACGCAGTATTTT
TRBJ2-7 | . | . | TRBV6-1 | CASSGFYEQYF | TGTGCCAGCAGTGGTTTCTACGAGCAGTACTTC
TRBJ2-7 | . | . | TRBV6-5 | CASSYSRVGGGEQYF | TGTGCCAGCAGTTACTCGAGGGTGGGGGGCGGCGAGCAGTACTTC
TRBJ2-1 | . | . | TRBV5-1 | CASSHDTSYNEQFF | TGCGCCAGCAGCCACGACACCTCCTACAATGAGCAGTTCTTC
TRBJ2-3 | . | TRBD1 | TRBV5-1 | CASSSGQGATDTQYF | TGCGCCAGCAGTTCCGGACAGGGGGCAACAGATACGCAGTATTTT
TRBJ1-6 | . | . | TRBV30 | CAWSGPHNSPLHF | TGTGCCTGGAGTGGCCCTCATAATTCACCCCTCCACTTT
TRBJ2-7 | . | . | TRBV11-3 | CASSLGQAGEQYF | TGTGCCAGCAGCTTAGGGCAGGCGGGCGAGCAGTACTTC
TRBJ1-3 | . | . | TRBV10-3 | CAISEREGGNTIYF | TGTGCCATCAGTGAGAGGGAGGGTGGAAACACCATATATTTT
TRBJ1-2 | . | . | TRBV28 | CASSTDGRVSGYTF | TGTGCCAGCAGTACCGATGGCAGGGTATCTGGCTACACCTTC
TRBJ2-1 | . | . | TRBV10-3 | CAISESPASSYNEQFF | TGTGCCATCAGTGAGTCGCCGGCTAGCTCCTACAATGAGCAGTTCTTC
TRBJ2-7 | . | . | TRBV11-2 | CASSSRPSYEQYF | TGTGCCAGCAGCTCCAGGCCTTCCTACGAGCAGTACTTC
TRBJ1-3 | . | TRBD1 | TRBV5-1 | CASSTDRAGNTIYF | TGCGCCAGCAGCACGGACAGGGCTGGAAACACCATATATTTT
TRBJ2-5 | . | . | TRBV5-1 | CASSLAEKTQYF | TGCGCCAGCAGCCTTGCCGAAAAGACCCAGTACTTC
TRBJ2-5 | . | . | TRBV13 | CASSSLTGPGETQYF | TGTGCCAGCAGCTCCCTGACCGGCCCCGGGGAGACCCAGTACTTC
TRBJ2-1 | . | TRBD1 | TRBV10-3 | CATTGDRLNNEQFF | TGTGCCACCACAGGGGACCGTTTGAACAATGAGCAGTTCTTC
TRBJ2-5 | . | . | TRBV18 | CASSPPTGIQETQYF | TGTGCCAGCTCACCACCCACAGGAATTCAAGAGACCCAGTACTTC
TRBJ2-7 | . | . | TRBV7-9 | CASSPQGVRSYEQYF | TGTGCCAGCAGCCCCCAAGGGGTGCGGTCCTACGAGCAGTACTTC
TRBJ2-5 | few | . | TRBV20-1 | CSASRDTQYF | TGCAGTGCTAGTCGGGATACCCAGTACTTC
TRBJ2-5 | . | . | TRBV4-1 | CASSRPGQRYQETQYF | TGCGCCAGCAGCCGACCGGGACAACGGTACCAAGAGACCCAGTACTTC
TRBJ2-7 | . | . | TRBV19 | CANPFQERGEQYF | TGTGCCAACCCTTTTCAGGAAAGAGGGGAGCAGTACTTC
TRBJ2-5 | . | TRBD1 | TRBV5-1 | CASSMGQYLGETQYF | TGCGCCAGCAGCATGGGACAGTACCTAGGGGAGACCCAGTACTTC
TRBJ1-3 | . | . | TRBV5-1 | CASSLDGVGNTIYF | TGCGCCAGCAGCTTGGATGGGGTTGGAAACACCATATATTTT
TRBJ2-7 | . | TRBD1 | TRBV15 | CATSSTFGTGGYEQYF | TGTGCCACCAGCAGCACCTTTGGGACAGGGGGCTACGAGCAGTACTTC
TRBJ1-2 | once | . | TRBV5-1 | CANLKQGSNYGYTF | TGCGCCAACTTAAAACAAGGCAGTAACTATGGCTACACCTTC
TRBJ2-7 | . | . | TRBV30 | CAWNTLKAYEQYF | TGTGCCTGGAACACACTTAAAGCCTACGAGCAGTACTTC
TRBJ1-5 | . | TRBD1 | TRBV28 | CATGNRGKNNQPQHF | TGTGCCACCGGAAACAGGGGAAAAAACAATCAGCCCCAGCATTTT
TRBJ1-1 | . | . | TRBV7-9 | CASSLGVTAQSKAFF | TGTGCCAGCAGCCTAGGGGTTACCGCACAGTCTAAAGCTTTCTTT
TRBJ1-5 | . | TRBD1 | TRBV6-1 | CASSSGQGGNQPQHF | TGTGCCAGCAGTTCCGGACAGGGAGGCAATCAGCCCCAGCATTTT
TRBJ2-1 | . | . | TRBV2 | CASNGQSAYNEQFF | TGTGCCAGCAACGGACAGTCAGCTTACAATGAGCAGTTCTTC
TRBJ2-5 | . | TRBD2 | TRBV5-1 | CASSLGASGTHGGETQYF | TGCGCCAGCAGCTTGGGGGCTAGCGGGACCCACGGAGGGGAGACCCAGTACTTC
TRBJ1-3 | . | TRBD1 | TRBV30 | CAWRTGGGGNTIYF | TGTGCCTGGAGGACAGGGGGCGGAGGAAACACCATATATTTT
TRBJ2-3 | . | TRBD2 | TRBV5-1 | CASSLARTSGRAGSEDTQYF | TGCGCCAGCAGCTTGGCCCGGACTAGCGGGAGGGCTGGAAGTGAAGATACGCAGTATTTT
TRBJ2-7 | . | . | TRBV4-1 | CASSHKRLGRSPSYEQYF | TGCGCCAGCAGCCATAAAAGGCTCGGTAGATCCCCATCCTACGAGCAGTACTTC
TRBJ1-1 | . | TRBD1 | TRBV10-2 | CASRAGQENTEAFF | TGCGCCAGCAGAGCGGGACAGGAGAACACTGAAGCTTTCTTT